This section outlines one TCR beta chain sequence together with its context. Its cognate antigen is unknown. Using immunoSEQ multiplex PCR, the repertoire was profiled, and TCRdb retains in-frame clones only, with some absent. Of some 84,000 clones listed, about 83% are singletons. The sample belongs to a study of T cell responses to AZD1222 COVID-19 vaccine. The CDR3 has 19 residues. CDR1 MNHEY and CDR2 SMNVEV come from the germline V gene (reference sequence). With V trimmed by 2 bases and J by 0 bases, 15 bases remained unmatched. Study-wide findings and caveats: In all cases, repertoires were sampled only after the peak T cell response. Just six people given AZD1222 tested seropositive at baseline.

V gene TRBV27 combines with J gene TRBJ1-2, with 7 bases aligning to TRBD1. This sample comprised peripheral blood, obtained 28 days after the second AZD1222 dose. This clonotype originated in an adult who received the AZD1222 COVID-19 vaccine. The CDR3 DNA reads TGTGCCAGCAGTTTAAAGGCACAAGGGGGCACTTCCCCTAACTATGGCTACACCTTC. It is translated as CASSLKAQGGTSPNYGYTF.